The T cell receptor beta chain described here comes from a study of T cells in Graves' hyperthyroidism and ophthalmopathy. With duration under 3 months, ophthalmopathy was active: Clinical Activity Score at least 3, NOSPECS at least 4. This sample holds PBMCs from about 9.3 ml fresh peripheral blood. Germline CDR1 is MDHEN and CDR2 is SYDVKM. Trimming took 4 bases from V and 6 from J; bases not matched to a gene: 8. The CDR3 spans 18 residues. Template material for amplifying TCR beta CDR3 regions consisted of RNA transcripts. The HTBI set primed first-round TCR CDR3 RT-PCR. TCRdb re-called the multiplex PCR reads with MiXCR, one entry per CDR3 protein. The sample contains about half a million distinct CDR3 sequences, 15% to 20% of which appear only once.

The rearrangement links TRBV28 to TRBJ2-2, with TRBD2 identical over 16 bases. The sequenced material came from blood. The TCR originated in a woman aged 25 to 39 with Graves' ophthalmopathy. CDR3 sequence: CASSSPGTSGRAPGELFF. The CDR3, as DNA: TGTGCCAGCAGTTCCCCTGGGACTAGCGGGAGGGCCCCCGGGGAGCTGTTTTTT.